The 3 T cell receptor beta chains given below trace back to one sample, sequenced in a study of cytomegalovirus exposure and HLA in healthy donors. PCR was performed using 60 Vbeta and 13 Jbeta primers. Method: immunoSEQ multiplex PCR; TCRdb's copy keeps in-frame clones and lacks some. The repertoire consists of around 120,000 clones, with around 86% occurring once and the leading ten covering 0.7%. The source material was PBMCs. The receptors were sampled from a man aged 18 to 30 in good health and CMV-seronegative.

This chain links TRBV15 with TRBJ1-5, with a weak D call TRBD1 (5 bases). The V gene lost 0 bases and the J gene lost 5 bases, with 14 bases spanning the gap. The CDR3 is 16 residues long. Germline V gene lookup returns CDR1 LNHNV and CDR2 YYDKDF (reference sequence). Written as DNA, the CDR3 is TGTGCCACCAGCAGAGATAGTTGGTGGGGGGATCAGCCCCAGCATTTT. This encodes CATSRDSWWGDQPQHF.

This chain uses TRBV5-6 with TRBJ1-3, with TRBD1 matching 8 bases. This CDR3 is built from 16 residues. Germline CDR1 SGHDT, CDR2 YYEEEE. With V trimmed by 3 bases and J by 4 bases, 9 bases remained unmatched. The CDR3 here is CASSSGGRSLGNTIYF. Here the CDR3 DNA reads TGTGCCAGCAGCTCAGGGGGCAGATCTCTGGGAAACACCATATATTTT.

The chain carries TRBV28 and TRBJ1-2; D is possibly TRBD1 (6 bases). Germline V gene data show CDR1 as MDHEN and CDR2 as SYDVKM. This CDR3 has 14 amino acids. Trimming took off 7 bases at V and 4 bases at J, with 16 bases between the two ends. CDR3 in DNA: TGTGCCAGCATAGTTGGGGGCCGCGGCTATGGCTACACCTTC. Its protein is CASIVGGRGYGYTF.